This T cell receptor beta chain was documented in a study of CD8+ T cells in alopecia areata. The overall study: The protocol delivered tofacitinib for 6 to 18 months, then withdrew it for 6 months.

The CDR3 covers 15 residues. V lost 0 bases to trimming and J lost 0 bases, with 7 bases between them. The V gene's germline CDR1 is SGHRS and CDR2 YFSETQ. In its sample, this clone was seen a few times. Antigen: not known. Overall study results and limits: Alphabeta T cells residing in normal skin are also sequenced in scalp samples. Unlike in mice, where it was clearer, TCR sharing across patients was less clear, possibly HLA-related. Higher clonality was seen in lesional scalp than in normal scalp, especially in alopecia totalis/universalis.

Sequencing templates came from extracted RNA that was reverse transcribed into cDNA. Only in-frame clones appear in the TCRdb table, and some are missing; sequencing was by immunoSEQ multiplex PCR. Among 120,000 or so clones listed, less than 45% were seen once. Sequenced: CD4+ T cells sorted from blood. The clonotype originates from a human donor with alopecia areata. The chain is built from TRBV5-1 and TRBJ2-1; no definite D call. The CDR3 sequence: CASSLGAGSYNEQFF. The CDR3 DNA sequence: TGCGCCAGCAGCTTGGGGGCTGGCTCCTACAATGAGCAGTTCTTC.